Each of the 19 T cell receptor beta chains below was sequenced from the same sample in a study of T cell repertoires in cytomegalovirus infection. In TCRdb, the reads were re-called with MiXCR into one record per CDR3 protein. The sample includes about half a million distinct CDR3 sequences, 30% to 40% of them seen just once. What these receptors recognize is not known. The source was cultured PBMCs, collected from culture after CMV antigen stimulation. Receptors originate from a human donor in good health (CMV status not recorded). Some clones in this sample may be carry-over from other donors' samples.

CDR3 bases: TGTGCCAGCAGCGCCCTGCACACCGGGGAGCTGTTTTTT. It specifies CASSALHTGELFF. V is TRBV9 and J is TRBJ2-2; no reliable D call. CDR3 length equals 13 residues. Looked up from germline, CDR1 is SGDLS and CDR2 is YYNGEE. Trimming cost V 3 bases and J 3 bases, with 6 bases left between them.

There are many counts of this clonotype. This sequence joins TRBV12-3 or TRBV12-4 and TRBJ2-3; 13 nucleotides line up with TRBD2. V lost 5 bases to trimming and J lost 0 bases; unmatched junction nucleotides: 11. CDR3 length: 19 amino acids. CDR3 residues: CASSPHPGTSGISTDTQYF. DNA for the CDR3: TGTGCCAGCAGTCCACACCCTGGGACTAGCGGGATAAGCACAGATACGCAGTATTTT.

This clonotype has a count of ten or more. This sequence joins TRBV7-2 and TRBJ2-5; 8 bases align to TRBD2. The germline CDR1 and CDR2 sequences are SGHTA and FQGNSA. The CDR3 totals 17 residues. Trimming took 5 bases from V and 4 from J; bases not matched to a gene: 15. The CDR3 spells CASSHNPGLGVLETQYF. The CDR3 coding sequence is TGTGCCAGCAGCCATAACCCGGGACTAGGGGTTCTAGAGACCCAGTACTTC.

Remarks on this clonotype: A read error is possible here, since a much larger clone lies one base away. V and J are TRBV19 and TRBJ2-1, with 8 bases lining up with TRBD2. Germline V gene data show CDR1 as LNHDA and CDR2 as SQIVND (reference sequence). The CDR3 is made up of 14 amino acids. CDR3 DNA sequence: TGTACCAGTAGTACTCTAGCGGGTTACAATGAGCAGTTCTTC. This codes for CTSSTLAGYNEQFF.

This clonotype was found a few times. V and J are TRBV6-2 or TRBV6-3 and TRBJ2-3, with no clear D. V was cut by 11 bases and J by 2 bases, with 17 bases left in between. CDR1 is MNHEY and CDR2 is SVGEGT in the germline V gene. The CDR3 totals 14 residues. In DNA form, the CDR3 reads TGTGCCGCCCGCGAGCGAGGATACACAGATACGCAGTATTTT. Translated, it gives CAARERGYTDTQYF.

This clonotype was counted between two and nine times. This rearrangement joins TRBV19 to TRBJ1-5, with TRBD1 identical over 7 bases. Germline assignment: CDR1 LNHDA and CDR2 SQIVND (reference sequence). Losses at the gene ends were 5 bases for V and 2 bases for J; bases not matched to a gene: 12. The CDR3 consists of 17 residues. Here the CDR3 reads CASSPRWRQGRNQPQHF. As DNA, the CDR3 is TGTGCCAGTAGTCCCCGTTGGAGACAGGGTCGCAATCAGCCCCAGCATTTT.

The chain links TRBV7-3 to TRBJ2-3; D could derive from TRBD1 or TRBD2 (5 bases each). The CDR3 is made up of 15 amino acids. V lost 5 bases to trimming and J lost 6 bases, with 18 bases between them. Germline CDR1 reads SGHTA; CDR2 reads FQGTGA. CDR3 DNA sequence: TGTGCCAGCAGCCCATGGGGCGGTGGGGGTGATACGCAGTATTTT. It is translated as CASSPWGGGGDTQYF.

This clonotype has just one count. The chain employs TRBV27 and TRBJ1-6; the D gene is possibly TRBD1 (5 bases). This CDR3 has 14 amino acids. Germline V gene sequence: CDR1 MNHEY, CDR2 SMNVEV (reference sequence). Trimming took 6 bases from V and 5 from J, leaving 11 bases between them. The chain's CDR3 is CASSAGYHNSPLHF. The CDR3 nucleotides read TGTGCCAGCAGCGCAGGGTACCATAATTCACCCCTCCACTTT.

V usage is TRBV5-6 and J usage is TRBJ1-5, with 10 nucleotides matching TRBD1. Germline V gives CDR1 SGHDT, CDR2 YYEEEE. The CDR3 sequence is 16 residues long. J lost 1 base, V lost 5 bases, and 6 bases had no gene match. CDR3 bases: TGTGCCAGCAGTTTCCGACAGGGGGCAAGCAATCAGCCCCAGCATTTT. Its translation: CASSFRQGASNQPQHF.

This clonotype was detected only a few times. The chain recombines TRBV9 with TRBJ1-3; 10 bases align to TRBD1. The J segment lost 0 bases and the V segment lost 0 bases, leaving 9 bases of the junction unmatched. CDR1 is SGDLS and CDR2 is YYNGEE in the germline V gene. There are 19 residues in the CDR3. This chain's CDR3 is CASSVALLGQGSSGNTIYF. The CDR3 DNA reads TGTGCCAGCAGCGTAGCGTTGTTGGGACAGGGGAGCTCTGGAAACACCATATATTTT.

The rearrangement joins TRBV10-3 to TRBJ1-3; D gene unclear. V was shortened by 2 bases and J by 0 bases, with 8 bases between the two germline ends. Per the germline V gene, CDR1 is ENHRY and CDR2 is SYGVKD. The CDR3 length is 15 residues. CDR3 loop: CAISEGPLSGNTIYF. As DNA, the CDR3 is TGTGCCATCAGTGAGGGACCGCTCTCTGGAAACACCATATATTTT.

The CDR3 nucleotides are TGTGCCAGCAGTCCGACAGGGGGTACGGAGACCCAGTACTTC. The encoded protein is CASSPTGGTETQYF. This chain connects TRBV6-8 to TRBJ2-5, with 9 positions matching TRBD1. Germline V gene data show CDR1 as MNHGY and CDR2 as SAAAGT. Losses at the gene ends were 5 bases for V and 5 bases for J; bases not matched to a gene: 6. The CDR3 runs to 14 residues.

This clonotype occurred a few times. A junction boundary mismatches the germline segment, possibly from a read error. This rearrangement joins TRBV12-3 or TRBV12-4 to TRBJ1-5; D unresolved. The CDR3 totals 15 residues. As DNA, the CDR3 is TGTGCCAGCAGATTAGGATCGGCGGGGAGTCAGCCCCAGCATTTT. This codes for CASRLGSAGSQPQHF.

Turning to this clonotype: A clone one base away is much larger, so this may be a read error. J is TRBJ1-4 and V is TRBV7-2; the D is unclear. CDR1 is SGHTA, CDR2 FQGNSA, per germline. CDR3 length: 15 amino acids. Trimming stripped 5 bases from V and 3 bases from J, with 13 bases between. CDR3 residues: CASSPEGSANEKLFF. The CDR3 nucleotides read TGTGCCAGCAGCCCAGAGGGCTCGGCTAATGAAAAACTGTTTTTT. Looking up the rest from reference TRBV7-2 and TRBJ1-4 gives the full variable domain: GAGVSQSPSNKVTEKGKDVELRCDPISGHTALYWYRQSLGQGLEFLIYFQGNSAPDKSGLPSDRFSAERTGGSVSTLTIQRTQQEDSAVYLCASSPEGSANEKLFFGSGTQLSVL.

The table lists this clonotype with many counts. The genes are TRBV7-2 and TRBJ1-4; 7 bases are a match to TRBD1. This CDR3 is 16 amino acids long. The V segment lost 6 bases and the J segment 0 bases; nucleotides outside the gene matches: 7. Germline V lookup: CDR1 SGHTA, CDR2 FQGNSA. The CDR3 bases are TGTGCCAGCAGAACCGCAGGGGGAGCAACTAATGAAAAACTGTTTTTT. Translation gives CASRTAGGATNEKLFF. The variable domain in full, completed from reference TRBV7-2 and TRBJ1-4, reads GAGVSQSPSNKVTEKGKDVELRCDPISGHTALYWYRQSLGQGLEFLIYFQGNSAPDKSGLPSDRFSAERTGGSVSTLTIQRTQQEDSAVYLCASRTAGGATNEKLFFGSGTQLSVL.

This clonotype was detected many times. The chain carries TRBV7-6 and TRBJ1-2, with 8 bases identical to TRBD1. J was trimmed by 8 bases and V by 4 bases; bases with no gene match: 6. In germline, CDR1 is SGHVS, CDR2 FNYEAQ. The CDR3 totals 13 residues. CDR3 nucleotide sequence: TGTGCCAGCAGCTGGCAGGGGGCTAGGGGCTACACCTTC. This gives the protein CASSWQGARGYTF.

There are a few counts of this clonotype. The chain recombines TRBV7-2 with TRBJ1-4; D perhaps matches TRBD1 (5 bases). This CDR3 spans 16 amino acids. Germline V gene data show CDR1 as SGHTA and CDR2 as FQGNSA. V lost 5 bases, J lost 6 bases, and 19 bases lay in between. The CDR3, as DNA: TGTGCCAGCAGCCCCCCGGGGCAGGGAGGATATGAAAAACTGTTTTTT. Translated: CASSPPGQGGYEKLFF.

This clonotype appeared a few times. V usage is TRBV4-3 and J usage is TRBJ2-5; the D gene is possibly TRBD1 (6 bases). CDR1 is LGHNA, CDR2 YSLEER, per germline. With 1 base removed from V and 4 bases from J, the gap between germline ends came to 10 bases. This CDR3 region has 14 residues. The DNA of the CDR3 is TGCGCCAGCAGCCAAGGGGGCAGGGGAGAGACCCAGTACTTC. This encodes CASSQGGRGETQYF.

This clonotype was detected a few times. V is TRBV7-8 and J is TRBJ2-7, with D tentatively TRBD1 (5 bases). The CDR3 consists of 15 residues. From germline, CDR1 is SGHVS and CDR2 FQNEAQ. Deletions cut 1 base from V and 0 bases from J, with 10 bases between. The CDR3 sequence is CASSLGQSLSYEQYF. Here the CDR3 DNA reads TGTGCCAGCAGCTTAGGACAGAGTCTCTCCTACGAGCAGTACTTC.